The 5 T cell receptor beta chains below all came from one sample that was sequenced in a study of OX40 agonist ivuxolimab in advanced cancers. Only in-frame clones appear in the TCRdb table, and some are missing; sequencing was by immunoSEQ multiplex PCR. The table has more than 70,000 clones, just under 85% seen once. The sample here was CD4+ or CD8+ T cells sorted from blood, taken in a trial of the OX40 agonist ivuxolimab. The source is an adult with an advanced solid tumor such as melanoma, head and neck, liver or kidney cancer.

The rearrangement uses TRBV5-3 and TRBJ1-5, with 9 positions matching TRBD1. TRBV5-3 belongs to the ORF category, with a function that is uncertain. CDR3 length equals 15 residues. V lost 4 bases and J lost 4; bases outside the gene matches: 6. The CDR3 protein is CARSPQGAGNQPQHF. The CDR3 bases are TGTGCCAGAAGCCCACAGGGGGCTGGGAATCAGCCCCAGCATTTT.

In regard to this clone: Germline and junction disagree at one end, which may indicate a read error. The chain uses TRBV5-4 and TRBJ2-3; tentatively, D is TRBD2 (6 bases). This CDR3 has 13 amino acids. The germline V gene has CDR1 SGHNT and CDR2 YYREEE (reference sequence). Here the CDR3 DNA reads TGCGCCAGCAGCCACCGACTAGCAGATACGCAGTATTTT. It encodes CASSHRLADTQYF. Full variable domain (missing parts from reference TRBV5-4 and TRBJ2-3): ETGVTQSPTHLIKTRGQQVTLRCSSQSGHNTVSWYQQALGQGPQFIFQYYREEENGRGNFPPRFSGLQFPNYSSELNVNALELDDSALYLCASSHRLADTQYFGPGTRLTVL.

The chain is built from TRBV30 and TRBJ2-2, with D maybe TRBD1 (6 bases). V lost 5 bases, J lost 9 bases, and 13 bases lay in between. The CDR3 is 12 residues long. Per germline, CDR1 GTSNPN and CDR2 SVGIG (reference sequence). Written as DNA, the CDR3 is TGTGCCTGGGGGGGCCAGGACCGGGAGCTGTTTTTT. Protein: CAWGGQDRELFF.

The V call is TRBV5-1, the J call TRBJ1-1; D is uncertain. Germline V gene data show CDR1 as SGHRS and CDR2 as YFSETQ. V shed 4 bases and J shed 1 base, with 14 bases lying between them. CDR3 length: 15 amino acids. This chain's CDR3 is CASSPSQSPNTEAFF. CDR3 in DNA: TGCGCCAGCAGCCCTTCACAGAGTCCGAACACTGAAGCTTTCTTT. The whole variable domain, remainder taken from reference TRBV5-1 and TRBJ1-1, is KAGVTQTPRYLIKTRGQQVTLSCSPISGHRSVSWYQQTPGQGLQFLFEYFSETQRNKGNFPGRFSGRQFSNSRSEMNVSTLELGDSALYLCASSPSQSPNTEAFFGQGTRLTVV.

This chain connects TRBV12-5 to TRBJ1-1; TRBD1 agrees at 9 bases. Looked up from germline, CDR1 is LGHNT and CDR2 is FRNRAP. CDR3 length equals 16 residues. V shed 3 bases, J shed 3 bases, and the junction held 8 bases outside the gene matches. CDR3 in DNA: TGTGCTAGTGGTTTCCCGGACAGGGGAAGGGACACTGAAGCTTTCTTT. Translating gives CASGFPDRGRDTEAFF.